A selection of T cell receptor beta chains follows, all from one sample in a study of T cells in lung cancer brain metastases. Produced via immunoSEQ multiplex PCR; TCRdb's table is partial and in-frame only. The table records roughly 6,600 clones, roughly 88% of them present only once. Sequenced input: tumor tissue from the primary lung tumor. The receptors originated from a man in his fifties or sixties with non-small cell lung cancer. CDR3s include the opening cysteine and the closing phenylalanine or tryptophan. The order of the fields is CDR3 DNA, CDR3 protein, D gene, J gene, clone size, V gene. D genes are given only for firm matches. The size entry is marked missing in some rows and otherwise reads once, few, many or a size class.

DNA: TGTGCCAGCAGTTTAGGGCAGACTTGGGAGCCCCAGCATTTT
CDR3: CASSLGQTWEPQHF
D: NA
J: TRBJ1-5
size: NA
V: TRBV28

DNA: TGTGCCAGCAGCAATACAGTCTACTCCTACGAGCAGTACTTC
CDR3: CASSNTVYSYEQYF
D: NA
J: TRBJ2-7
size: NA
V: TRBV2

DNA: TGTGCCTGGAGTTCTAAACCGGGACAGAACTATGGCTACACCTTC
CDR3: CAWSSKPGQNYGYTF
D: TRBD1
J: TRBJ1-2
size: NA
V: TRBV30

DNA: TGCAGCGTTGCGGTCCAGGGGAACAATGGCTACACCTTC
CDR3: CSVAVQGNNGYTF
D: NA
J: TRBJ1-2
size: NA
V: TRBV29-1

DNA: TGTGCCAGCAGTTTGGGGGACGCTAACTATGGCTACACCTTC
CDR3: CASSLGDANYGYTF
D: NA
J: TRBJ1-2
size: NA
V: TRBV28

DNA: TGCGCCAGCAGCCCAGGACTAGCGGGGGCCGGGGAGACCCAGTACTTC
CDR3: CASSPGLAGAGETQYF
D: TRBD2
J: TRBJ2-5
size: NA
V: TRBV5-1

DNA: TGTGCCAGCAGCGTAGCCCCTTCGAGTGGTTTTGATACGCAGTATTTT
CDR3: CASSVAPSSGFDTQYF
D: NA
J: TRBJ2-3
size: NA
V: TRBV9

DNA: TGTGCCAGCAGCTTCGGACTAGCGGGTCGCTTCACCGGGGAGCTGTTTTTT
CDR3: CASSFGLAGRFTGELFF
D: TRBD2
J: TRBJ2-2
size: NA
V: TRBV7-9

DNA: TGTGCCTGGAGTAAACGGGGACAGGAGGCCCGGGGGGGGAGCCTATATAGCTACACCTTC
CDR3: CAWSKRGQEARGGSLYSYTF
D: TRBD1
J: TRBJ1-2
size: NA
V: TRBV30

DNA: TGTGCCAGCAATCCTGGCGGGGGGCTATACAATGAGCAGTTCTTC
CDR3: CASNPGGGLYNEQFF
D: TRBD2
J: TRBJ2-1
size: NA
V: TRBV2

DNA: TGCAGCGTTGCAGGGGTTGGTCAGCCCCAGCATTTT
CDR3: CSVAGVGQPQHF
D: NA
J: TRBJ1-5
size: NA
V: TRBV29-1

DNA: TGTGCCAGCAGCTGGGGGACAATGAACACTGAAGCTTTCTTT
CDR3: CASSWGTMNTEAFF
D: NA
J: TRBJ1-1
size: once
V: TRBV11-2

DNA: TGTGCCAGCTCACAGGACATTTCGGGAAACACCATATATTTT
CDR3: CASSQDISGNTIYF
D: NA
J: TRBJ1-3
size: NA
V: TRBV18

DNA: TGTGCCAGCAGCCGGGGCATAGATACGCAGTATTTT
CDR3: CASSRGIDTQYF
D: NA
J: TRBJ2-3
size: NA
V: TRBV7-9

DNA: TGTGCCAGCAGTTACTCTCTTGGGGAGTATAATTCACCCCTCCACTTT
CDR3: CASSYSLGEYNSPLHF
D: NA
J: TRBJ1-6
size: NA
V: TRBV6-5

DNA: TGTGCCAGCAGCCAGGGAAGACAAGGCACAGATACGCAGTATTTT
CDR3: CASSQGRQGTDTQYF
D: NA
J: TRBJ2-3
size: NA
V: TRBV4-2

DNA: TGTGCCTGGAGGATGGGGACAGCTTATGGCTACACCTTC
CDR3: CAWRMGTAYGYTF
D: TRBD1
J: TRBJ1-2
size: NA
V: TRBV30

DNA: TGCGCCAGCAGCCAAGAAGCATCAGGGCGAGCCGGGGAGCTGTTTTTT
CDR3: CASSQEASGRAGELFF
D: NA
J: TRBJ2-2
size: NA
V: TRBV4-3

DNA: TGCGCCAGCAGCTTAGGATTAAGTAACTATGGCTACACCTTC
CDR3: CASSLGLSNYGYTF
D: NA
J: TRBJ1-2
size: NA
V: TRBV5-1

DNA: TGTGCCAGCAGCCAAGATAGGACAGGGTCCTCCTACGAGCAGTACTTC
CDR3: CASSQDRTGSSYEQYF
D: TRBD1
J: TRBJ2-7
size: NA
V: TRBV14

DNA: TGTGCCATCAGTGAGTCGTTGGACAGGGGTGCAGATACGCAGTATTTT
CDR3: CAISESLDRGADTQYF
D: TRBD1
J: TRBJ2-3
size: NA
V: TRBV10-3

DNA: TGCGCCAGCAGCTTGGGTTCTGGGGCGTATACTGAAGCTTTCTTT
CDR3: CASSLGSGAYTEAFF
D: NA
J: TRBJ1-1
size: NA
V: TRBV5-1

DNA: TGTGCCAGCAGCGCCAATAGGGGTCATACGCAGTATTTT
CDR3: CASSANRGHTQYF
D: NA
J: TRBJ2-3
size: few
V: TRBV9

DNA: TGTGCCAGCAGCAGACAGGGGACGGGAGAGACCCAGTACTTC
CDR3: CASSRQGTGETQYF
D: TRBD1
J: TRBJ2-5
size: NA
V: TRBV5-4

DNA: TGCGCCAGCAGCTTGGTGGAGCACCGGGGAGATGGCTACACCTTC
CDR3: CASSLVEHRGDGYTF
D: NA
J: TRBJ1-2
size: NA
V: TRBV5-1

DNA: TGTGCCAGCAGCTTAGACGGGATAAATGAAAAACTGTTTTTT
CDR3: CASSLDGINEKLFF
D: NA
J: TRBJ1-4
size: NA
V: TRBV7-9

DNA: TGTGCCAGCAGCGCCTCCCAAGCGGGGCGGTCTGAGCAGTTCTTC
CDR3: CASSASQAGRSEQFF
D: TRBD2
J: TRBJ2-1
size: NA
V: TRBV11-2

DNA: TGTGCCAGCAGCTTAGGGACAGGGCCGTCAACTAATGAAAAACTGTTTTTT
CDR3: CASSLGTGPSTNEKLFF
D: TRBD1
J: TRBJ1-4
size: NA
V: TRBV7-9

DNA: TGTGCCAGCAGCTCGGGTGGGGGGGGAGCGTCCTGGGAGCTGTTTTTT
CDR3: CASSSGGGGASWELFF
D: TRBD2
J: TRBJ2-2
size: NA
V: TRBV5-4